The following is a TCR beta chain sequence with its context. TCR beta sequencing was performed on blood CD8+ and CD4+ T cells. This CDR3 region has 16 residues. CDR1 is SNHLY and CDR2 is FYNNEI in the germline V gene. The ends were cut back, 0 bases at V and 2 bases at J, with 8 bases in the middle. The data were taken from a study of CD8 T cells in Susac syndrome. Reverse transcription of roughly 0.5 to 1 ug RNA was performed with random hexamers. Across 54 Vbeta and 13 Jbeta, immunoSEQ multiplex PCR amplified TCR beta CDR3. TCRdb processed the immunoSEQ multiplex PCR reads anew with MiXCR; each CDR3 protein has one entry. Here the sample spans approximately 210,000 distinct CDR3 sequences, 95% being singletons.

The TCR comes from a human donor with multiple sclerosis. V usage is TRBV2 and J usage is TRBJ2-6; TRBD1 is a possible D gene (5 bases). Sequencing used CD4+ T cells from PBMCs. CDR3 residues: CASSEAGATGANVLTF. In DNA form, the CDR3 reads TGTGCCAGCAGTGAAGCTGGGGCCACTGGGGCCAACGTCCTGACTTTC. Combining the CDR3 with reference TRBV2 and TRBJ2-6 gives the whole variable domain EPEVTQTPSHQVTQMGQEVILRCVPISNHLYFYWYRQILGQKVEFLVSFYNNEISEKSEIFDDQFSVERPDGSNFTLKIRSTKLEDSAMYFCASSEAGATGANVLTFGAGSRLTVL.